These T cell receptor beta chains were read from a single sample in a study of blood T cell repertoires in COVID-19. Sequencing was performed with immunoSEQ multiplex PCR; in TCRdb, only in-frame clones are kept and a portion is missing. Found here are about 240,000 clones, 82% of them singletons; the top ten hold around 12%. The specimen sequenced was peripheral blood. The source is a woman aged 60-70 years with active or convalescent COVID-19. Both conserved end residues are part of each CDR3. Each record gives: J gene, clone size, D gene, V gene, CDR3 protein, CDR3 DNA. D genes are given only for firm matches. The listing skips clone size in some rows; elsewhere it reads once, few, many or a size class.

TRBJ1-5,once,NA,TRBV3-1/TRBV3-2,CASSQGDQPQHF,TGTGCCAGCAGCCAAGGAGATCAGCCCCAGCATTTT
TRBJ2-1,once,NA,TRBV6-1,CASSEGWLVPYNEQFF,TGTGCCAGCAGTGAAGGTTGGTTAGTCCCCTACAATGAGCAGTTCTTC
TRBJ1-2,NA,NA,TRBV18,CASSQQANYGYTF,TGTGCCAGCTCACAACAGGCCAACTATGGCTACACCTTC
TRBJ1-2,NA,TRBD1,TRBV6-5,CASRGQGADGYTF,TGTGCCAGCAGGGGACAGGGGGCGGATGGCTACACCTTC
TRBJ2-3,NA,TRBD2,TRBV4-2,CASSQGRGLAGTDTQYF,TGTGCCAGCAGCCAGGGGCGGGGACTAGCGGGAACAGATACGCAGTATTTT
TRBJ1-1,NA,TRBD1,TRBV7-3,CASSLMGTGRLNTEAFF,TGTGCCAGCAGCTTAATGGGGACAGGGCGCCTGAACACTGAAGCTTTCTTT
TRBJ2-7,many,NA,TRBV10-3,CAISGVRGYEQYF,TGTGCCATCAGTGGGGTCAGGGGCTACGAGCAGTACTTC
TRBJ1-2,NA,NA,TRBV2,CASILDSLFHGYTF,TGTGCCAGCATCCTAGACAGTTTGTTTCACGGCTACACCTTC
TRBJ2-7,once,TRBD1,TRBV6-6,CASTTPGTATYEQYF,TGTGCCAGTACCACCCCGGGGACAGCTACCTACGAGCAGTACTTC
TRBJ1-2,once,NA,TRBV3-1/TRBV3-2,CASSRRGADYGYTF,TGTGCCAGCAGCCGTCGGGGGGCGGACTATGGCTACACCTTC
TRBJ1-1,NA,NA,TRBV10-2,CASNHRPRPGTEAFF,TGCGCCAGCAACCACAGGCCTAGGCCAGGGACTGAAGCTTTCTTT
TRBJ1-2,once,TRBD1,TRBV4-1,CASSQTGSGSLYGYTF,TGCGCCAGCAGCCAGACAGGGTCTGGGTCTCTATATGGCTACACCTTC
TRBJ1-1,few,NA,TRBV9,CASSAARIQDTEAFF,TGTGCCAGCAGCGCGGCTAGAATACAGGACACTGAAGCTTTCTTT
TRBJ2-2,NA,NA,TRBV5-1,CASSKIGTGELFF,TGCGCCAGCAGCAAAATCGGGACCGGGGAGCTGTTTTTT
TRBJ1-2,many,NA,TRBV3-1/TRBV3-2,CASSQEGGANYGYTF,TGTGCCAGCAGCCAAGAAGGGGGGGCTAACTATGGCTACACCTTC
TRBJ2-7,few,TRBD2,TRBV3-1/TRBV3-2,CASSQLTSGITYEQYF,TGTGCCAGCAGCCAACTAACTAGCGGGATTACCTACGAGCAGTACTTC
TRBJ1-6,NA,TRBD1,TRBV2,CASSSQTGVDSPLHF,TGTGCCAGCAGTTCCCAGACAGGGGTGGATTCACCCCTCCACTTT
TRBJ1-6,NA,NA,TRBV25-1,CASSRMGQGSSPLHF,TGTGCCAGCAGCCGAATGGGGCAGGGGAGTTCACCCCTCCACTTT
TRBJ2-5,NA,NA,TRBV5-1,CASSLGTQETQYF,TGCGCCAGCAGCTTGGGCACTCAAGAGACCCAGTACTTC
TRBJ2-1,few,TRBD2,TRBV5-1,CASSLMASGGNEQFF,TGCGCCAGCAGCTTGATGGCTAGCGGGGGGAATGAGCAGTTCTTC